This paragraph covers one T cell receptor beta chain sequence. Its antigen is still unknown. V lost 8 bases to trimming and J lost 2 bases, with 22 bases between them. The CDR3 is made up of 17 amino acids. The sample is drawn from a study of T cell responses to AZD1222 COVID-19 vaccine. Method: immunoSEQ multiplex PCR; TCRdb's copy keeps in-frame clones and lacks some. This table holds approximately 100,000 clones, approximately 87% found once. The study's findings and limits: The donor group comprised mostly white British people and more females; the analysis possibly underestimated clonal diversity.

V gene TRBV23-1 combines with J gene TRBJ2-1; no clear D gene. TRBV23-1 is an ORF for which the function is uncertain. The origin of this receptor is an adult in good health. This material consisted of peripheral blood, taken on day 0 of AZD1222 vaccination. The CDR3: CASQQSPGLPAYNEQFF. For the CDR3, the DNA is TGCGCCAGCCAGCAATCCCCTGGCCTGCCAGCCTACAATGAGCAGTTCTTC.